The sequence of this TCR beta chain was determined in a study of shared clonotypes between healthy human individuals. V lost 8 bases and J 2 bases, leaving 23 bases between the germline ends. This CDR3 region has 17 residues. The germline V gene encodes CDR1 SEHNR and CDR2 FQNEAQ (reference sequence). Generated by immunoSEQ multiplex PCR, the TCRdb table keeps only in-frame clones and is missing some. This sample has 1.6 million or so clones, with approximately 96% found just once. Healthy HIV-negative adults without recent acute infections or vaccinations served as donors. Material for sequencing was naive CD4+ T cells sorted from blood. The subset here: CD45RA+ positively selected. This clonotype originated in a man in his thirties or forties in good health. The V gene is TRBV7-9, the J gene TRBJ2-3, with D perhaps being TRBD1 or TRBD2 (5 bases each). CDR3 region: CASRPRGAVRDTDTQYF. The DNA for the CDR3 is TGTGCCAGCCGCCCGAGGGGCGCCGTTCGGGACACAGATACGCAGTATTTT.